This T cell receptor (beta chain) came from a study of blood T cell repertoires in COVID-19. For the study at large: Samples representing acute and convalescent COVID-19 were sourced from the United States, Italy and Spain. Sample material is recorded as cDNA or gDNA derived from T cells, B-cell-depleted T cells, or PBMCs.

Enrollees, about 18 to 95 years old, lived in 24 US areas. Cohort allocation depended upon clinical history that participants reported. CDR3 length: 16 amino acids. V shed 5 bases, J shed 4 bases, and the junction held 6 bases outside the gene matches. CDR1 is SGHVS, CDR2 FQNEAQ, per germline. Profiled with immunoSEQ multiplex PCR; TCRdb holds only in-frame clones, not every one. The sample carries approximately 300,000 clones, approximately 91% recorded once. The specimen sequenced was PBMCs or T cells enriched from blood (not recorded which). This chain connects TRBV7-8 to TRBJ2-3, with 13 nucleotides matching TRBD2. This receptor was obtained from a man in his 60s who had recovered from COVID-19. The CDR3 DNA reads as TGTGCCAGCAGCGGGGGACTAGCGGGAACAGCAGATACGCAGTATTTT. Its protein is CASSGGLAGTADTQYF.